This T cell receptor beta chain is drawn from a study of T cell repertoires in cytomegalovirus infection. On the study more broadly: It was the public TCR beta signatures that indicated both CMV infection and matching HLA type.

TCRdb re-analysed the reads in MiXCR, keeping a single row per CDR3 protein. The sample carries fewer than 550,000 distinct CDR3 sequences, 16% recorded once. CDR1 is MNHEY, CDR2 SMNVEV, per germline (reference sequence). V was trimmed by 5 bases and J by 2 bases, leaving 23 bases between them. This CDR3 comprises 18 residues. Notes on the study in general: Dominating the ex vivo response were TCR beta clonotypes that were CMV-specific and HLA-C-restricted. Carriers of CMV plus the relevant HLA were identified by cumulative public TCR beta family frequency.

Concerning this clonotype: Its antigen is not identified.

The genes are TRBV27 and TRBJ2-3, with D perhaps TRBD2 (6 bases). The specimen sequenced was CD8+ T cells from PBMCs. This sequence was found in a human donor in good health (CMV status not recorded). Some clones in this sample may be carry-over from other donors' samples. CDR3 region: CASSHRASGLSPTDTQYF. The CDR3 bases are TGTGCCAGCAGTCATAGAGCGTCGGGACTTAGCCCCACAGATACGCAGTATTTT.